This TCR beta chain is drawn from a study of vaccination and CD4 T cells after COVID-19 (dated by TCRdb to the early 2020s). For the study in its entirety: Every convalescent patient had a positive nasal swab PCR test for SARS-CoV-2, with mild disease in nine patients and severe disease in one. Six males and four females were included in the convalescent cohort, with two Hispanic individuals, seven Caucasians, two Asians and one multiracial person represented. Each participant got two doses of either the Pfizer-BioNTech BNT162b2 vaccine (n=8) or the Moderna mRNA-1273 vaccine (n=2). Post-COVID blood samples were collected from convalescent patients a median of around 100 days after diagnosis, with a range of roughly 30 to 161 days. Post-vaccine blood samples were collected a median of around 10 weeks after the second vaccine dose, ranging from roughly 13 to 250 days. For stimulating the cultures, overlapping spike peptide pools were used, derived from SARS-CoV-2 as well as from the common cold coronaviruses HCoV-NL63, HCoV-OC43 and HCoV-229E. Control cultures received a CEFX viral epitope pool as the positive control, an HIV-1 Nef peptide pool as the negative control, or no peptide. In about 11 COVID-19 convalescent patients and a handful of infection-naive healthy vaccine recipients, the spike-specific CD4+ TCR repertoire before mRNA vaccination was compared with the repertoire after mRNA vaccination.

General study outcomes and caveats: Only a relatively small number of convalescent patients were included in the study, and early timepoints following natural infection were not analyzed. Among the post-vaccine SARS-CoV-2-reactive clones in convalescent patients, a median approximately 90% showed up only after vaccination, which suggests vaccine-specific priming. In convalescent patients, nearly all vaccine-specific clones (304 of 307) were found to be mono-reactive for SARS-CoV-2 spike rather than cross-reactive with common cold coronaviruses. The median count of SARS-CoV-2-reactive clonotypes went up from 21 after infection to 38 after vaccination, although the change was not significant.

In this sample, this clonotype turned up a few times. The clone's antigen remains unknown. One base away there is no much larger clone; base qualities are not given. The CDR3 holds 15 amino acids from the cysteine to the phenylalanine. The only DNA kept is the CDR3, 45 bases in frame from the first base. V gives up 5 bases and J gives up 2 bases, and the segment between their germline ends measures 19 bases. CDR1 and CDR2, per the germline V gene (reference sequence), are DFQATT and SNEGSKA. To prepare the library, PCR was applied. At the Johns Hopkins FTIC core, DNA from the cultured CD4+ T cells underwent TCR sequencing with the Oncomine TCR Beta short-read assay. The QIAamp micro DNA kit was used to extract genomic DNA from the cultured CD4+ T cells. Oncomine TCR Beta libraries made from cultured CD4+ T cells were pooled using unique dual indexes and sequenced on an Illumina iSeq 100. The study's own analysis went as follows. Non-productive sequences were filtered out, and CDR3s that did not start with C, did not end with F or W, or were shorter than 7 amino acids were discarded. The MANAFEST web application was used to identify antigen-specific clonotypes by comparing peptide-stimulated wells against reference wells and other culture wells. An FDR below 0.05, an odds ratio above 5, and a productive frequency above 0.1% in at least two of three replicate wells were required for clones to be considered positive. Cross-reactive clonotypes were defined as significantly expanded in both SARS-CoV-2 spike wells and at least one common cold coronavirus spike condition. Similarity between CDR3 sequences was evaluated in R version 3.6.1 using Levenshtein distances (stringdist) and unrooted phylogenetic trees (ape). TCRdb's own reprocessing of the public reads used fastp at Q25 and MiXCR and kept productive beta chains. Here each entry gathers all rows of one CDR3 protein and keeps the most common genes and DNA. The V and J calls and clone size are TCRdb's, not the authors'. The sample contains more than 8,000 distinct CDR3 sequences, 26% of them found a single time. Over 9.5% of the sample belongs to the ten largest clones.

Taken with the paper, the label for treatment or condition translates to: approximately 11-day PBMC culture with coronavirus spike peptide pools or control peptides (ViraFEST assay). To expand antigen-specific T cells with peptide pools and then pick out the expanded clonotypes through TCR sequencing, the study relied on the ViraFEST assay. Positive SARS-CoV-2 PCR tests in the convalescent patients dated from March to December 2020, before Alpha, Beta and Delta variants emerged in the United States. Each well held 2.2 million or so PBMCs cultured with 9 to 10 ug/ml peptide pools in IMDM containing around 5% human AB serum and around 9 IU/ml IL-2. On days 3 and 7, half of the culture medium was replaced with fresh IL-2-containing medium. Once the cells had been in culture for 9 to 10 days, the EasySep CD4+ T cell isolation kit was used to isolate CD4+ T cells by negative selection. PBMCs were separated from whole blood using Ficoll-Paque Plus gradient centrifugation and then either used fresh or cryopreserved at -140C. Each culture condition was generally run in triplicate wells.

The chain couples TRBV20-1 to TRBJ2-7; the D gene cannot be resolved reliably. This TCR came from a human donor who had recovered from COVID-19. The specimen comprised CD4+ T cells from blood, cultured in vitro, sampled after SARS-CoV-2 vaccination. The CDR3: CSALDQIWSTYEQYF. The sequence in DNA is TGCAGTGCTCTTGACCAAATCTGGTCCACCTACGAGCAGTACTTC.